The clone carrying this TCR beta chain was observed a single time. Sequenced by immunoSEQ multiplex PCR; TCRdb stores in-frame clones only, minus some. The sample records about 320,000 clones, more than 90% being singletons. Cohort 3 donors counted as recovered after two negative PCRs, clearance, or resolved symptoms. These data are taken from a study of blood T cell repertoires in COVID-19. Study summary: Some COVID-19 samples were acute and others convalescent; all came from the United States, Italy and Spain.

The V segment lost 5 bases and the J segment 3 bases; nucleotides outside the gene matches: 7. Germline assignment: CDR1 SGHDN and CDR2 FVKESK. The CDR3 is 14 amino acids. Specimen: PBMCs or T cells enriched from blood (not recorded which). The TCR comes from a man in his sixties who had recovered from COVID-19. The rearrangement uses TRBV14 and TRBJ2-7, with 7 bases matching TRBD1. The CDR3 reads CASSIRDRNYEQYF. CDR3 DNA: TGTGCCAGCAGCATCCGGGACAGAAACTACGAGCAGTACTTC.